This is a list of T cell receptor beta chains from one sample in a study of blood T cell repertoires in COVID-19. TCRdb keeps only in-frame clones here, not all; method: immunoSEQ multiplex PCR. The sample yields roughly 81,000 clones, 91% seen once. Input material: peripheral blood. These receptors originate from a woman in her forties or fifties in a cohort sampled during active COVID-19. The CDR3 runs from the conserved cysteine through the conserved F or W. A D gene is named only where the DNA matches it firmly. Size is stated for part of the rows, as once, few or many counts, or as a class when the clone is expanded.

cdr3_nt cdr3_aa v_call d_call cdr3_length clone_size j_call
TGTGCCTGGAGTGTACGACAGAATTCACCCCTCCACTTT CAWSVRQNSPLHF TRBV30 NA 13 NA TRBJ1-6
TGCGCCAGCAGCTTGAGGCTAGCGGGGTTCAGCTCCTACGAGCAGTACTTC CASSLRLAGFSSYEQYF TRBV5-1 TRBD2 17 NA TRBJ2-7
TGTGCCACCAGTGACCTGCGGACTAGCGGGAGCCGGGACACCGGGGAGCTGTTTTTT CATSDLRTSGSRDTGELFF TRBV24-1 TRBD2 19 NA TRBJ2-2
TGTGCCAGCAACGACAGGGTAGAAACTGAAGCTTTCTTT CASNDRVETEAFF TRBV7-9 TRBD1 13 NA TRBJ1-1
TGTGCCAGCAGCTTAGCCCTCTACAATGAGCAGTTCTTC CASSLALYNEQFF TRBV11-3 NA 13 NA TRBJ2-1
TGCGCCAGCAGTGACCCCCGGCAGCGGAACACTGAAGCTTTCTTT CASSDPRQRNTEAFF TRBV10-2 NA 15 NA TRBJ1-1
TGTGCCAGCAGCTTAGGGAGCGGGGGCCGGTGGGATTCACCCCTCCACTTT CASSLGSGGRWDSPLHF TRBV11-2 NA 17 NA TRBJ1-6
TGTGCCAGTAGTGTGGGGCGCAGGAGCTCCCAGTACGAGCAGTACTTC CASSVGRRSSQYEQYF TRBV19 NA 16 NA TRBJ2-7
TGTGCCAGCTCAGCGACAGGGGGCAACGGGGAGCTGTTTTTT CASSATGGNGELFF TRBV18 TRBD1 14 NA TRBJ2-2
TGTGCCAGCAGTCCAAGCGGGAGTGGAGATACGCAGTATTTT CASSPSGSGDTQYF TRBV6-5 TRBD2 14 once TRBJ2-3
TGTGCCAGCAGGGACTACCGCACAGATACGCAGTATTTT CASRDYRTDTQYF TRBV6-5 NA 13 NA TRBJ2-3